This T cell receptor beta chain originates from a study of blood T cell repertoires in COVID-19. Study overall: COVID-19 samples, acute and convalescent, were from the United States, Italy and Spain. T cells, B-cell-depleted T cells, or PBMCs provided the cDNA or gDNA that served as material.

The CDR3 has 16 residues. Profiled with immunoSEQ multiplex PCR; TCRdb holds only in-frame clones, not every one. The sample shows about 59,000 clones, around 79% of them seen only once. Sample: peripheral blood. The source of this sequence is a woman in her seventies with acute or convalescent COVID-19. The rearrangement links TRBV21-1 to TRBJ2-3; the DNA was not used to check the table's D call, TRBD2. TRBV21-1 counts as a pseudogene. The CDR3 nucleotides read TGTGCCAGAGACTGGGTAGCCTATGATAAAACAGATACGCAGTATTTT. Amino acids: CARDWVAYDKTDTQYF.